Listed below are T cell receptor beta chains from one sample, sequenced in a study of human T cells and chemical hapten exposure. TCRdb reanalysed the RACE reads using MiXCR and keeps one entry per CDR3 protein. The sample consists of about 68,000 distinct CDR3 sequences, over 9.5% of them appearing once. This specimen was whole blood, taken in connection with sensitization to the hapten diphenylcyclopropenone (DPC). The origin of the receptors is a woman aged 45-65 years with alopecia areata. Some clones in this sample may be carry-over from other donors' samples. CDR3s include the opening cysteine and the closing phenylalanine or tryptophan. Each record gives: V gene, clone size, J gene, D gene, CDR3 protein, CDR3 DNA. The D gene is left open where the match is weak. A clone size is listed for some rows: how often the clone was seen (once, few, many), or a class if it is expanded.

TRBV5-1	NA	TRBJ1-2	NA	CAVATAIYGYTF	TGCGCCGTGGCGACGGCCATTTATGGCTACACCTTC
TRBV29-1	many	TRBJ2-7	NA	CSVETRPFYEQYF	TGCAGCGTCGAGACCAGACCTTTCTACGAGCAGTACTTC
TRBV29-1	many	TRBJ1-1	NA	CSGGTWGGGTEAFF	TGCAGCGGGGGGACCTGGGGAGGTGGCACTGAAGCTTTCTTT
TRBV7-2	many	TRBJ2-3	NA	CASSPSSGDTWTDTQYF	TGTGCCAGCAGCCCCTCTTCAGGGGATACTTGGACAGATACGCAGTATTTT
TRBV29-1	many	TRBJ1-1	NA	CSVEKAGTEAFF	TGCAGCGTTGAAAAAGCCGGCACTGAAGCTTTCTTT
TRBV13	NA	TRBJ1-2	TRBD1	CASSPDRGPNYGYTF	TGTGCCAGCAGCCCTGACAGGGGGCCGAACTATGGCTACACCTTC
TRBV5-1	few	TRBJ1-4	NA	CASSLGGSTTNEKLFF	TGCGCCAGCAGCTTGGGAGGGTCTACAACTAATGAAAAACTGTTTTTT
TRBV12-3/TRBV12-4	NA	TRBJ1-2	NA	CASSLAFTVANYGYTF	TGTGCCAGCAGTTTAGCTTTTACAGTAGCTAACTATGGCTACACCTTC
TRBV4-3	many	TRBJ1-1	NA	CASSQGSQALNTEAFF	TGCGCCAGCAGCCAAGGATCCCAGGCATTGAACACTGAAGCTTTCTTT
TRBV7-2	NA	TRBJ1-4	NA	CASSLGPPARVFF	TGTGCCAGCAGCTTAGGCCCCCCCGCCAGGGTGTTTTTT
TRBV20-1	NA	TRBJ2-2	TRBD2	CSARASGRGTGELFF	TGCAGTGCTAGAGCCAGCGGGAGAGGAACCGGGGAGCTGTTTTTT
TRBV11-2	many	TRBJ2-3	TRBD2	CASSSPGLAALSTDTQYF	TGTGCCAGCAGCTCGCCGGGACTAGCGGCTCTCAGCACAGATACGCAGTATTTT
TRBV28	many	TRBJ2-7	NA	CASTSTGSSYEQYF	TGTGCCAGCACCTCGACAGGCTCGAGCTACGAGCAGTACTTC
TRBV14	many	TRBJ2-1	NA	CASSHGAYNEQFF	TGTGCCAGCAGCCACGGGGCCTACAATGAGCAGTTCTTC
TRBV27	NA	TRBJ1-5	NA	CASSLNGQIGQPQHF	TGTGCCAGCAGTTTAAATGGACAGATAGGTCAGCCCCAGCATTTT
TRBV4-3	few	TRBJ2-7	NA	CASSQGISGHQYF	TGCGCCAGCAGCCAAGGGATTTCGGGACATCAGTACTTC
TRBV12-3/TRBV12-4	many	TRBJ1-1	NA	CASSPTGLTEAFF	TGTGCCAGCAGTCCCACAGGGTTGACTGAAGCTTTCTTT
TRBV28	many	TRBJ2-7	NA	CASSFGYEQYF	TGTGCCAGCAGTTTTGGATACGAGCAGTACTTC
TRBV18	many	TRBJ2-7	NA	CASSQGDTYEQYF	TGTGCCAGCTCACAAGGCGACACCTACGAGCAGTACTTC
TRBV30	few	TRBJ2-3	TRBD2	CAWSVPGGRKDTQYF	TGTGCCTGGAGTGTTCCGGGAGGGCGAAAAGATACGCAGTATTTT
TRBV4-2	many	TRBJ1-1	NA	CASSQAPQGLNTEAFF	TGTGCCAGCAGCCAAGCCCCTCAGGGCCTGAACACTGAAGCTTTCTTT
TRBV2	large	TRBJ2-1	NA	CASSEWLDNEQFF	TGTGCCAGCAGTGAATGGCTGGACAATGAGCAGTTCTTC
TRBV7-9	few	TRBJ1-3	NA	CASSWPGFGNTIYF	TGTGCCAGCAGCTGGCCAGGGTTTGGAAACACCATATATTTT
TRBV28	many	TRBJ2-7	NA	CASSLFHGTGYEQYF	TGTGCCAGCAGTTTATTCCACGGGACTGGCTACGAGCAGTACTTC
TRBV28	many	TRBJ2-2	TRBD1	CASSLQLGQGGNTGELFF	TGTGCCAGCAGTTTACAATTGGGACAGGGTGGCAACACCGGGGAGCTGTTTTTT
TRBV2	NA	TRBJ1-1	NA	CASSWTANTEAFF	TGTGCCAGCAGTTGGACAGCGAACACTGAAGCTTTCTTT
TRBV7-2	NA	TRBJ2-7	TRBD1	CASSFTSTGGLSEQYF	TGTGCCAGCAGCTTTACCTCGACAGGGGGCTTGTCTGAGCAGTACTTC
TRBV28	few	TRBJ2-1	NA	CASSSTTGGFF	TGTGCCAGCAGTTCTACGACAGGCGGTTTCTTC
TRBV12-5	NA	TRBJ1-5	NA	CASGLVLTGYSNQPQHF	TGTGCTAGTGGTTTGGTACTAACAGGCTATAGCAATCAGCCCCAGCATTTT
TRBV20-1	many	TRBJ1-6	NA	CSARDSGTSSNSPLHF	TGCAGTGCTAGAGATTCGGGGACTTCTTCTAATTCACCCCTCCACTTT
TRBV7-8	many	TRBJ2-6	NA	CASSLGAGTGANVLTF	TGTGCCAGCAGCTTAGGAGCAGGGACTGGGGCCAACGTCCTGACTTTC
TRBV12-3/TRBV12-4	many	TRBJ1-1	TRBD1	CASIGQGLLNTEAFF	TGTGCCAGCATCGGACAGGGACTTTTGAACACTGAAGCTTTCTTT
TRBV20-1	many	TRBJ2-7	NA	CSASPLIYEQYF	TGCAGTGCTAGCCCCCTTATCTACGAGCAGTACTTC
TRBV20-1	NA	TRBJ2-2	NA	CSARGRGRNTGELFF	TGCAGTGCTAGGGGCAGGGGCCGAAACACCGGGGAGCTGTTTTTT
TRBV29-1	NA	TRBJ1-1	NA	CSAQGNTEAFF	TGCAGCGCCCAGGGGAACACTGAAGCTTTCTTT
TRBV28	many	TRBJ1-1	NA	CASSWAGITEAFF	TGTGCCAGCAGTTGGGCAGGGATAACTGAAGCTTTCTTT
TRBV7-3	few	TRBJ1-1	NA	CASSRGLSEEAFF	TGTGCCAGCAGCCGCGGACTTTCGGAGGAAGCTTTCTTT
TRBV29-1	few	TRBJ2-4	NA	CSVQEAAKNIQYF	TGCAGCGTCCAGGAGGCGGCCAAAAACATTCAGTACTTC
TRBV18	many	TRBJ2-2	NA	CASSPRTAGPSGELFF	TGTGCCAGCTCACCAAGGACGGCCGGCCCATCCGGGGAGCTGTTTTTT
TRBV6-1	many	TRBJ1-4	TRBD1	CASSPQDRGPEKLFF	TGTGCCAGCAGTCCCCAGGACAGGGGGCCGGAAAAACTGTTTTTT
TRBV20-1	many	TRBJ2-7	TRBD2	CSARRFVIGDYRTYEQYF	TGCAGTGCTAGACGCTTCGTCATAGGGGACTACCGCACCTACGAGCAGTACTTC
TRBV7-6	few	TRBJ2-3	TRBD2	CASSRGAGQADTQYF	TGTGCCAGCAGCCGAGGAGCGGGGCAGGCAGATACGCAGTATTTT
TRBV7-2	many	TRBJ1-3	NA	CASSQGSSGNTIYF	TGTGCCAGCAGCCAAGGGAGCTCTGGAAACACCATATATTTT
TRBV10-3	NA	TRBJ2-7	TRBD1	CAIRGQVGSYEQYF	TGTGCCATCAGGGGACAGGTCGGATCCTACGAGCAGTACTTC
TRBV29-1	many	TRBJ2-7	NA	CSVGQATYEQYF	TGCAGCGTTGGACAGGCGACCTACGAGCAGTACTTC
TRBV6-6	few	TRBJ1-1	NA	CASSSSWAGASRTEAFF	TGTGCCAGCAGTAGTAGCTGGGCAGGGGCTTCTCGGACTGAAGCTTTCTTT